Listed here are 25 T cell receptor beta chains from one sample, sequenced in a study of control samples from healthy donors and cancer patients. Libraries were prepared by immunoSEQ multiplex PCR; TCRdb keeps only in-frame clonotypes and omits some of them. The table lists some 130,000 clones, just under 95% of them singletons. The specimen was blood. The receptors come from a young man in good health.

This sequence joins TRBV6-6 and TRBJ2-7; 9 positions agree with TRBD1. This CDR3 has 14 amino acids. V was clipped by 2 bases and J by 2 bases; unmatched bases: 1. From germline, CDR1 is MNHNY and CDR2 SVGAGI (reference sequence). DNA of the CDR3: TGTGCCAGCAGTTACCGGGACAGGGCCTACGAGCAGTACTTC. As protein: CASSYRDRAYEQYF.

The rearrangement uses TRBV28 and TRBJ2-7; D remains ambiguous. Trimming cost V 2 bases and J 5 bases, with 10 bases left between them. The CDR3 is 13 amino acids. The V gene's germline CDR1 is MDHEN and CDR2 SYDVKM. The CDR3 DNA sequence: TGTGCCAGCAGTTTAATGTTGTTCCACGAGCAGTACTTC. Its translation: CASSLMLFHEQYF.

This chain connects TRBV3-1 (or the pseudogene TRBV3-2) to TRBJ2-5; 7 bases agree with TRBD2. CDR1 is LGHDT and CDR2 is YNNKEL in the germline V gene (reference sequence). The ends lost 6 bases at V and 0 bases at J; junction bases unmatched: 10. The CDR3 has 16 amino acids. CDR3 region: CASRLRSGEDQETQYF. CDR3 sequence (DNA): TGTGCCAGCAGGCTAAGGAGCGGGGAGGACCAAGAGACCCAGTACTTC.

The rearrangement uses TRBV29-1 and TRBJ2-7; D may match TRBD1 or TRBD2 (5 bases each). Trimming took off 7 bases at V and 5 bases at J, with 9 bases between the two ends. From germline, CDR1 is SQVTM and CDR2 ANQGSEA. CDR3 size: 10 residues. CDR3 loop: CSALGDEQYF. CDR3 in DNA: TGCAGCGCTTTGGGGGACGAGCAGTACTTC.

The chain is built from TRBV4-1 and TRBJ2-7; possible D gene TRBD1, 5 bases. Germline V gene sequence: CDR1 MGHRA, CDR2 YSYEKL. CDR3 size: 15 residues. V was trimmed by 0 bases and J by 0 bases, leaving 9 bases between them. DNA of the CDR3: TGCGCCAGCAGCCAAGAACCGGACACCTCCTACGAGCAGTACTTC. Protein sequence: CASSQEPDTSYEQYF.

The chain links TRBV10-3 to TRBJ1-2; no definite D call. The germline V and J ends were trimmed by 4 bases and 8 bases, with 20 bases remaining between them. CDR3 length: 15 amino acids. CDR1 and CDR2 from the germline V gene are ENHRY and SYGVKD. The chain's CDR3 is CAISGEARLLNGYTF. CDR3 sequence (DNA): TGTGCCATCAGTGGGGAGGCCCGACTTCTGAACGGCTACACCTTC.

The CDR3 protein is CASSLRDRAKSITYEQYF. The CDR3 nucleotides are TGTGCCAGCAGCTTACGGGACAGGGCCAAATCAATAACCTACGAGCAGTACTTC. This sequence joins TRBV13 and TRBJ2-7, with 9 bases matching TRBD1. The trim removed 2 bases at V and 2 bases at J, leaving 13 bases unmatched. This CDR3 is 18 amino acids long. Germline V gives CDR1 PRHDT, CDR2 FYEKMQ (reference sequence).

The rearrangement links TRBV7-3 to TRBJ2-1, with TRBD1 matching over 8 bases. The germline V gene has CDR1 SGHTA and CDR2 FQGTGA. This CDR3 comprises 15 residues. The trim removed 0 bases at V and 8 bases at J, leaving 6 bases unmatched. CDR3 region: CASSLTSGGGDEQFF. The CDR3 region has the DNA TGTGCCAGCAGCTTAACTTCAGGGGGCGGGGATGAGCAGTTCTTC.

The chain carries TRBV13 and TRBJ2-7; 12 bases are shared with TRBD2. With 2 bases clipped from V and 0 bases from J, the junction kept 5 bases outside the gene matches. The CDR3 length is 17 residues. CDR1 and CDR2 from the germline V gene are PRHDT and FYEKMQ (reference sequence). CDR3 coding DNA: TGTGCCAGCAGCTTAACTGGACTAGCGGGGCCCTCCTACGAGCAGTACTTC. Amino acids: CASSLTGLAGPSYEQYF.

The CDR3 coding sequence is TGCGCCAGCAGCCAAGACAGGGGGCGTAATTCACCCCTCCACTTT. Translating it yields CASSQDRGRNSPLHF. V is TRBV4-3 and J is TRBJ1-6; 8 nucleotides match TRBD1. Germline lookup yields CDR1 LGHNA and CDR2 YSLEER. The junction had 1 base not matched to a gene; V was cut back by 0 bases and J by 6 bases. The CDR3 consists of 15 residues.

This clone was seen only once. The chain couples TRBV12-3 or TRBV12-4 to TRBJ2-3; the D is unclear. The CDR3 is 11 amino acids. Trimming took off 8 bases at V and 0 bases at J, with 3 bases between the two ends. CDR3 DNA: TGTGCCAGCGTCAGCACAGATACGCAGTATTTT. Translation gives CASVSTDTQYF.

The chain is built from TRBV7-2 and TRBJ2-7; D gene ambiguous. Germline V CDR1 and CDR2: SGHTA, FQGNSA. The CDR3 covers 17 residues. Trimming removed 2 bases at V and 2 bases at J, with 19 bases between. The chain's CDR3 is CASSLYGEIQTPYEQYF. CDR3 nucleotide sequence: TGTGCCAGCAGCTTATACGGCGAGATCCAAACACCCTACGAGCAGTACTTC.

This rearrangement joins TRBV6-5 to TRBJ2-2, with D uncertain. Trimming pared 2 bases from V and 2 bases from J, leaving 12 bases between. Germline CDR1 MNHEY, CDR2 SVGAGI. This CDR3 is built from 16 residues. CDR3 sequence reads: CASSYSSQANTGELFF. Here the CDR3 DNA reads TGTGCCAGCAGTTACAGTAGTCAGGCCAACACCGGGGAGCTGTTTTTT.

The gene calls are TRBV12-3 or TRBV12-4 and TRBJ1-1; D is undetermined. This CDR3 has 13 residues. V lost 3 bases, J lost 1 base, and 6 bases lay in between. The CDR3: CASSFRPNTEAFF. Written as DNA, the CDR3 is TGTGCCAGCAGTTTCCGCCCGAACACTGAAGCTTTCTTT.

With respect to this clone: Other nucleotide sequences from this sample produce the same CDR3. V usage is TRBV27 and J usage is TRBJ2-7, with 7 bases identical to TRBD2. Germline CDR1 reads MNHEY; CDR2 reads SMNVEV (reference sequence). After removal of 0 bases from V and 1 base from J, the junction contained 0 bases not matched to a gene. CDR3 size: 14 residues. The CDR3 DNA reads TGTGCCAGCAGTTTATCGCGGGGGTCCTACGAGCAGTACTTC. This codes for CASSLSRGSYEQYF.

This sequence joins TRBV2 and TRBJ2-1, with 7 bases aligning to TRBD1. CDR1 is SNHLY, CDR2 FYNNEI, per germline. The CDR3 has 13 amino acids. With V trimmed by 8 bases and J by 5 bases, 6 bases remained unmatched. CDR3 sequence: CASGTAIHNEQFF. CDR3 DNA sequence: TGTGCCAGCGGGACAGCCATCCACAATGAGCAGTTCTTC.

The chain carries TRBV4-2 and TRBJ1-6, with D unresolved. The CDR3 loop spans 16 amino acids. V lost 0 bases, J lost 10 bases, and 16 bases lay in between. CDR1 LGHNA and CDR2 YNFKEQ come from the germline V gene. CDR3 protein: CASSQDSAGERSPLHF. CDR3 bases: TGTGCCAGCAGCCAAGATTCGGCGGGAGAGAGGTCACCCCTCCACTTT.

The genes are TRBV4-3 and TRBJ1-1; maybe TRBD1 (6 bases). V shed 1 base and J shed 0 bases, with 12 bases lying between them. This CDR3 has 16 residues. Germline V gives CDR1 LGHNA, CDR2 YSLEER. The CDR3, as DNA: TGCGCCAGCAGCCAAGGGCCGACAGGCTTGAACACTGAAGCTTTCTTT. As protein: CASSQGPTGLNTEAFF.

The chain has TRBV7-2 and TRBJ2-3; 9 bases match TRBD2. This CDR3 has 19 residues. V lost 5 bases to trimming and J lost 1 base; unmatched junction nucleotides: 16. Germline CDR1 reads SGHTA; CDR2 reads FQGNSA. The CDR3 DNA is TGTGCCAGCAGCCGCCCTCGGGGGCGGGGGGGCCGAGGCACAGATACGCAGTATTTT. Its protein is CASSRPRGRGGRGTDTQYF.

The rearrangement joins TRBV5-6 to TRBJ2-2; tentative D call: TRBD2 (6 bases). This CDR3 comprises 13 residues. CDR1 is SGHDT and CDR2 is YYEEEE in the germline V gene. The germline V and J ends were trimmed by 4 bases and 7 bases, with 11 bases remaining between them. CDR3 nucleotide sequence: TGTGCCAGCAGCGGGGAGGTTGGCGGGGAGCTGTTTTTT. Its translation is CASSGEVGGELFF.

The CDR3 DNA reads TGTGCCAGCAGCCAAGATCGAACAGGGGCGTTTGGCTACACCTTC. It specifies CASSQDRTGAFGYTF. The chain links TRBV14 to TRBJ1-2; 7 bases are shared with TRBD1. The CDR3 loop spans 15 amino acids. CDR1 is SGHDN and CDR2 is FVKESK in the germline V gene. Trimming removed 0 bases from V and 7 bases from J; junction bases left unmatched: 8.

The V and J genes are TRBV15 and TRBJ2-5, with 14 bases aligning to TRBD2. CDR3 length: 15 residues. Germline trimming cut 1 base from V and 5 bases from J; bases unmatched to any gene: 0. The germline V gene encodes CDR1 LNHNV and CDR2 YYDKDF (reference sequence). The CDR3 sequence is CATSRGTSGGETQYF. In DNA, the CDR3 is TGTGCCACCAGCAGAGGGACTAGCGGGGGGGAGACCCAGTACTTC.

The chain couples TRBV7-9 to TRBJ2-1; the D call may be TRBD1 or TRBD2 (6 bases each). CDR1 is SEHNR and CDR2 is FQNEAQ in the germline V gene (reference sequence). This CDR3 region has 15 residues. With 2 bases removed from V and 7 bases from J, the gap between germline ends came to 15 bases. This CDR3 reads CASSLSGGVVNEQFF. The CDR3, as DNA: TGTGCCAGCAGCTTATCCGGGGGCGTGGTGAATGAGCAGTTCTTC.

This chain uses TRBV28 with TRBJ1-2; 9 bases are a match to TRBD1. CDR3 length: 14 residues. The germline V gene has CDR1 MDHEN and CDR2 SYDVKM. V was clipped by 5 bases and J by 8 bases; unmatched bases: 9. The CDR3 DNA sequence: TGTGCCAGCAGTCTAACAGGGGGCGCGGGGGGCTACACCTTC. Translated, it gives CASSLTGGAGGYTF.

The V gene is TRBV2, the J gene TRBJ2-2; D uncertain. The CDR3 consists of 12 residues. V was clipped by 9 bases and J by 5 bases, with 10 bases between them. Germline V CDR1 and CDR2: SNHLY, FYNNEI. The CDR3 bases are TGTGCCAGGCTTAGTCGGACCGGGGAGCTGTTTTTT. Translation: CARLSRTGELFF.